This T cell receptor beta chain was identified in a study of regulatory T cells in long-lasting Graves disease. Study-wide points: Compared with new cases, persistent Graves' patients showed reduced TCR diversity. It was in persistent disease that TRBV28, TRBJ1-2 and TRBJ2-5 were favored.

The germline CDR1 and CDR2 sequences are MDHEN and SYDVKM. Trimming removed 5 bases at V and 3 bases at J, with 13 bases between. CDR3 length equals 14 residues. This clonotype was recorded many times. Its antigen remains unidentified. With iRepertoire HTBI primers and Arm-PCR of CDR3 regions, TCR beta libraries were built. Using its own MiXCR run on the multiplex PCR reads, TCRdb lists one record per CDR3 protein. The sample lists about 340,000 distinct CDR3 sequences, roughly a fifth occurring once. Time point denoted: persistent/refractory GD, antithyroid drugs over 5 years with positive TRAb. RNA from PBMCs was the source of the TCR library.

The V and J genes are TRBV28 and TRBJ1-2; maybe TRBD1 (5 bases). This TCR derives from a female donor with Graves disease. This specimen was peripheral blood mononuclear cells (PBMCs), taken when the disease was refractory, from a patient treated with antithyroid drugs. CDR3 residues: CASSRQGVHYGYTF. The CDR3 bases are TGTGCCAGCAGTCGTCAAGGGGTACACTATGGCTACACCTTC.